The 5 T cell receptor beta chains reported below all come from one sample, sequenced in a study of control samples from healthy donors and cancer patients. The assay was immunoSEQ multiplex PCR, and TCRdb's table has in-frame clones only and misses some. This sample carries nearly 40,000 clones, roughly 92% of them seen once, and the ten largest clones take about 3.5%. Sequencing used blood. The receptors come from a woman in her fifties or sixties in good health.

The sample holds one count of this clone. This sequence joins TRBV2 and TRBJ1-1; D is unclear. CDR3 size: 13 residues. The ends were cut back, 6 bases at V and 5 bases at J, with 13 bases in the middle. Looked up from germline, CDR1 is SNHLY and CDR2 is FYNNEI. CDR3 in amino acids: CASRLGSETEAFF. The CDR3 DNA sequence: TGTGCCAGCAGGCTGGGATCGGAGACTGAAGCTTTCTTT. The variable domain in full, completed from reference TRBV2 and TRBJ1-1, reads EPEVTQTPSHQVTQMGQEVILRCVPISNHLYFYWYRQILGQKVEFLVSFYNNEISEKSEIFDDQFSVERPDGSNFTLKIRSTKLEDSAMYFCASRLGSETEAFFGQGTRLTVV.

The CDR3 DNA follows: TGTGCCCCGGGGACGGAGGGGGGGGCAGATACGCAGTATTTT. As protein: CAPGTEGGADTQYF. The J gene is TRBJ2-3, the V gene TRBV10-3, with TRBD2 as a possible D gene (7 bases). Trimming stripped 11 bases from V and 4 bases from J, with 19 bases between. Per the germline V gene, CDR1 is ENHRY and CDR2 is SYGVKD. The CDR3 sequence is 14 residues long.

Here the CDR3 reads CASSSQGEKLFF. Written as DNA, the CDR3 is TGCGCCAGCAGCTCGCAGGGAGAAAAACTGTTTTTT. The V call is TRBV5-1, the J call TRBJ1-4; TRBD1 might be the D (5 bases). The ends were cut back, 3 bases at V and 8 bases at J, with 8 bases in the middle. This CDR3 is 12 amino acids long. Germline CDR1 is SGHRS and CDR2 is YFSETQ.

This chain uses TRBV7-8 with TRBJ2-1, with D possibly being TRBD2 (6 bases). The germline V gene encodes CDR1 SGHVS and CDR2 FQNEAQ. This CDR3 region has 17 residues. Between the trimmed V and J ends, which lost 1 base and 6 bases, there was a span of 19 bases. The CDR3 spells CASSLDPTGLASNEQFF. The CDR3 bases are TGTGCCAGCAGCTTAGACCCTACGGGACTGGCGTCCAATGAGCAGTTCTTC.

The chain is built from TRBV19 and TRBJ1-2, with TRBD1 identical over 11 bases. Trimming at V came to 4 bases and at J to 6 bases, leaving 10 bases not matched to a gene. The length of the CDR3 is 16 residues. Per the germline V gene, CDR1 is LNHDA and CDR2 is SQIVND (reference sequence). CDR3 amino acids: CASSTPGQGESHGYTF. In DNA, the CDR3 is TGTGCCAGTAGTACCCCGGGACAGGGGGAAAGTCATGGCTACACCTTC.